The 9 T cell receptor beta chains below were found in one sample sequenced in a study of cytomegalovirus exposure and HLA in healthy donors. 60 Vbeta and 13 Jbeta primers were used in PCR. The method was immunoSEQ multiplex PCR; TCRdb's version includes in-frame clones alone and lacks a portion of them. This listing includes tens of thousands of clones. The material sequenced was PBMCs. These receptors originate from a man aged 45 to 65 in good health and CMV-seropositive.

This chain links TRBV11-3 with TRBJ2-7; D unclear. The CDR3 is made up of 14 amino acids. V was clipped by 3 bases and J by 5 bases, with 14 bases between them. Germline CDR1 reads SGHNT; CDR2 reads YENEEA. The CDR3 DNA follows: TGTGCCAGCAGCTTCAACCGCCGGAGCGACGAGCAGTACTTC. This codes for CASSFNRRSDEQYF.

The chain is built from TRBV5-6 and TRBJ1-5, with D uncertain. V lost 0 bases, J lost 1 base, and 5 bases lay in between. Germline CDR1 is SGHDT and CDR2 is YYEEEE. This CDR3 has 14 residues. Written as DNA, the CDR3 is TGTGCCAGCAGCTTGGGCGCGAGCAATCAGCCCCAGCATTTT. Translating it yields CASSLGASNQPQHF.

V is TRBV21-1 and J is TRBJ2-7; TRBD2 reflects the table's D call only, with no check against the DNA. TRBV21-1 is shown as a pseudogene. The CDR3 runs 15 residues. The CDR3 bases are TGTGCCAGCAGCCCTCAGCAAGACCTCCGATGGGAGCAGTACGTC. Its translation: CASSPQQDLRWEQYV.

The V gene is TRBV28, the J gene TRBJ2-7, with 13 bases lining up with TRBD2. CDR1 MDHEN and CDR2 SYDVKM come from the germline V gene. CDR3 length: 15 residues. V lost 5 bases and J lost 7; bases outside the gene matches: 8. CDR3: CASSPGTSGMVEQYV. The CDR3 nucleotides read TGTGCCAGCAGTCCCGGGACTAGCGGGATGGTAGAGCAGTACGTC.

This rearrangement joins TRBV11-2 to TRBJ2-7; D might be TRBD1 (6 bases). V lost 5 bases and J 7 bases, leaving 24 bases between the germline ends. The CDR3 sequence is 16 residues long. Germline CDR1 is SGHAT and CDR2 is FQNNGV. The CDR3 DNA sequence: TGTGCCAGCAGCCCCAGGGGAGCGGCCATTACCTTGGAGCAGTACTTC. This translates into CASSPRGAAITLEQYF.

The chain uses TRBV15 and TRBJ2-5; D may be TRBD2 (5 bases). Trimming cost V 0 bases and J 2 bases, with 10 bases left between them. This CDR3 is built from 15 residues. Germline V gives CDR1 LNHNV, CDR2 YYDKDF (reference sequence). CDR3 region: CATSRDTGWQETQYF. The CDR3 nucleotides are TGTGCCACCAGCAGAGATACGGGATGGCAAGAGACCCAGTACTTC.

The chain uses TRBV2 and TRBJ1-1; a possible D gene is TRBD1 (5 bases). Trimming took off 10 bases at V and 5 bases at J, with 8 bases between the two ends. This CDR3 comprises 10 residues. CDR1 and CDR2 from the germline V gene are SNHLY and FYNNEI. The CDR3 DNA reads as TGTGCCAAGCGGGGGACTGAAGCTTTCTTT. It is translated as CAKRGTEAFF. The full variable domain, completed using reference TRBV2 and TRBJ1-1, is EPEVTQTPSHQVTQMGQEVILRCVPISNHLYFYWYRQILGQKVEFLVSFYNNEISEKSEIFDDQFSVERPDGSNFTLKIRSTKLEDSAMYFCAKRGTEAFFGQGTRLTVV.

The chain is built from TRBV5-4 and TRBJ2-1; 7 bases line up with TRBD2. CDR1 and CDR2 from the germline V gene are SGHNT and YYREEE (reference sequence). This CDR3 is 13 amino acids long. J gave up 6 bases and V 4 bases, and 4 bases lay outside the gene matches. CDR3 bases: TGTGCCAGCAGCCCACGGACTAGCAATGAGCAGTTCTTC. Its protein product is CASSPRTSNEQFF. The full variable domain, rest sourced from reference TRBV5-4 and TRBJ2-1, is ETGVTQSPTHLIKTRGQQVTLRCSSQSGHNTVSWYQQALGQGPQFIFQYYREEENGRGNFPPRFSGLQFPNYSSELNVNALELDDSALYLCASSPRTSNEQFFGPGTRLTVL.

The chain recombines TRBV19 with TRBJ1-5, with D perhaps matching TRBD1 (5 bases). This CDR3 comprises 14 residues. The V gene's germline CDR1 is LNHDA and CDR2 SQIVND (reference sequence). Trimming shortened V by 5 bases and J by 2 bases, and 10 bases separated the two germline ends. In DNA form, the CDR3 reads TGTGCCAGTAGTCCGCCGACAGGCAATCAGCCCCAGCATTTT. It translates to CASSPPTGNQPQHF. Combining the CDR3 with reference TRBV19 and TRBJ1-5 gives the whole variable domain DGGITQSPKYLFRKEGQNVTLSCEQNLNHDAMYWYRQDPGQGLRLIYYSQIVNDFQKGDIAEGYSVSREKKESFPLTVTSAQKNPTAFYLCASSPPTGNQPQHFGDGTRLSIL.